This T cell receptor (beta chain) was profiled in a study of CD8 T cells in ankylosing spondylitis. CDR3 length: 13 residues. Trimming stripped 7 bases from V and 12 bases from J, with 16 bases between. From germline, CDR1 is MNHNY and CDR2 SVGAGI (reference sequence). Study-wide results and limits: Ankylosing spondylitis blood seemed to carry a telltale TCR beta motif made of several highly homologous variants. Significant enrichment of disease-linked clones was reported in matched ankylosing spondylitis synovial fluid. Some motif variants had been reported before (in reactive arthritis synovial fluid and blood). Disease-linked clones were CD8+ and relatively rare in peripheral blood.

TCRdb redid the calling of the 5' RACE reads with MiXCR, one entry per CDR3 protein. The repertoire holds about 800,000 distinct CDR3 sequences, about 10% seen once, with approximately 0.51% in the top ten. As regards this clonotype: Antigen specificity is unknown.

This TCR derives from a male donor with ankylosing spondylitis. Sequencing input: blood, either unsorted or a sorted T cell fraction (not recorded which). The chain couples TRBV6-6 to TRBJ1-6; weak D call: TRBD1 (6 bases). For the CDR3, the DNA is TGTGCCAGCACCGCAGACAGGCTCAGACCCCTCCACTTT. It codes for CASTADRLRPLHF.